Described below is a single T cell receptor beta chain sequence and its context. As yet, its antigen is unknown. Post-ART PBMC samples numbered at least two per donor, and pre-ART ones at least one. The data are from a study of long-term antiretroviral therapy in people with HIV. Study outcomes and limitations: CDR3 lengths in HIV samples spanned a narrower range than controls.

V lost 3 bases and J 2 bases, leaving 14 bases between the germline ends. Germline V gene lookup returns CDR1 LGHNA and CDR2 YNFKEQ. The CDR3 consists of 15 residues. They ran version v3.0 of the immunoSEQ assay at survey level. Sequencing efforts were directed toward roughly 40,000-50,000 T-cell genomes per sample. The repertoire was sequenced with immunoSEQ multiplex PCR; TCRdb's copy has only in-frame clones and lacks some. This table has 20,000 to 25,000 clones, more than 70% appearing once. The rearrangement uses TRBV4-2 and TRBJ2-7; D unresolved. The TCR comes from a man between 60 and 70 years old with HIV. The specimen was unsorted PBMCs, collected 2.3 years after starting antiretroviral therapy. DNA for the CDR3: TGTGCCAGCAGCCAGACGACTCAACGGGCCTACGAGCAGTACTTC. Protein sequence: CASSQTTQRAYEQYF.